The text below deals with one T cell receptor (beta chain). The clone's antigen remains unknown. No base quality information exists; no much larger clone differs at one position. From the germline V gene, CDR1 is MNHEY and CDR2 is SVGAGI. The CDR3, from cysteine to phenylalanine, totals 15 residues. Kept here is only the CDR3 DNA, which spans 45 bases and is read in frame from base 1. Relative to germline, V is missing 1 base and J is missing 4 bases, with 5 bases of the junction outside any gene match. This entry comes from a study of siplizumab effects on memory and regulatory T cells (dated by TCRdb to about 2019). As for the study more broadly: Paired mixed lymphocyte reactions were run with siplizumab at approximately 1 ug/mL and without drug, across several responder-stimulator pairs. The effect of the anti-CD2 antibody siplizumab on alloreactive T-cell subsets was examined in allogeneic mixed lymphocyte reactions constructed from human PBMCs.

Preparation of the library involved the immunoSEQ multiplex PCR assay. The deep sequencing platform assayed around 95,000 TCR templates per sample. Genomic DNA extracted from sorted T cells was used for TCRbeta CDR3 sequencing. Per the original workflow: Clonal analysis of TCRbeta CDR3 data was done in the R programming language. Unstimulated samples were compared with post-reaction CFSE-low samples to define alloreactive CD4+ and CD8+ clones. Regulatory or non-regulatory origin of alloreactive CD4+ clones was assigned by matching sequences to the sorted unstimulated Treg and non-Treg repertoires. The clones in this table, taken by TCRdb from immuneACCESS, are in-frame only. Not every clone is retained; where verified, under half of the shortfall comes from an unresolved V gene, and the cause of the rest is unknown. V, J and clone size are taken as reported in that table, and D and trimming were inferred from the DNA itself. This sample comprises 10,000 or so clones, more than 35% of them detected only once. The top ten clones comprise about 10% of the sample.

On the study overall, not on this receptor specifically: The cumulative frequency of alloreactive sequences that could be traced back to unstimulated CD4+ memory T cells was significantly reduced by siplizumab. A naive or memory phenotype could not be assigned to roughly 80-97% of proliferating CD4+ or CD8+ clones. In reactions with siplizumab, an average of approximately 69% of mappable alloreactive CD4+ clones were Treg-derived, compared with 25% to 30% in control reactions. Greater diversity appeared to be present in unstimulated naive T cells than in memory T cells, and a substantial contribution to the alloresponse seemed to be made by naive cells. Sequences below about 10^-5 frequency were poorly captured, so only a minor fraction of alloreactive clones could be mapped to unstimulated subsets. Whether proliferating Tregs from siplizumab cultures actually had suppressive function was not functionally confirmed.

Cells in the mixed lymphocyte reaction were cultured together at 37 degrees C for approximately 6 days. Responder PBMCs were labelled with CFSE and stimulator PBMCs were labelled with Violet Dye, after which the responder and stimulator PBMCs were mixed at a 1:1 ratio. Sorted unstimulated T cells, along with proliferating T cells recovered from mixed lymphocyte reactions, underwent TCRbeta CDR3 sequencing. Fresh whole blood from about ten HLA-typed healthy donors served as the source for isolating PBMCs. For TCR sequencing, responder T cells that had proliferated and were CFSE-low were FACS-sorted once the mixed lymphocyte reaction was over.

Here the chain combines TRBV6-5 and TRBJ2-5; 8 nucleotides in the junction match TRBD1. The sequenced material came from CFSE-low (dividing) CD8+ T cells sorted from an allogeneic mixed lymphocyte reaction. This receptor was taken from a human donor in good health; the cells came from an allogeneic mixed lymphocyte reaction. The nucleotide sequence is TGTGCCAGCAGTTACTTACAGGGGGTTGGAGAGACCCAGTACTTC. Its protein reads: CASSYLQGVGETQYF.